This TCR beta chain stems from a study of T cell responses to AZD1222 COVID-19 vaccine. CDR3 size: 15 residues. Germline V gene sequence: CDR1 MNHEY, CDR2 SMNVEV (reference sequence). V shed 5 bases and J shed 7 bases, with 18 bases lying between them. Clones were sequenced by immunoSEQ multiplex PCR, and TCRdb holds only the in-frame ones, with some missing. Of 150,000 or so clones listed, about 90% are singletons. The clonotype was recovered from an adult who received the AZD1222 COVID-19 vaccine. The chain recombines TRBV27 with TRBJ1-5, with D perhaps matching TRBD1 (6 bases). This sample comprised peripheral blood, obtained 28 days after the second AZD1222 dose. The CDR3 region is CASSINRVGRQPQHF. In DNA form, the CDR3 reads TGTGCCAGCAGTATTAACAGGGTTGGTAGGCAGCCCCAGCATTTT.